This T cell receptor (beta chain) was found in a study of blood T cell repertoires in COVID-19. Study-wide background: Samples taken during acute and convalescent COVID-19 were collected in the United States, Italy and Spain. From T cells, B-cell-depleted T cells, or PBMCs came the material, which was cDNA or gDNA.

Trimming shortened V by 2 bases and J by 8 bases, and 12 bases separated the two germline ends. The CDR3 loop spans 13 amino acids. Authors' analysis steps: By means of reference gene primer amplification, nucleated cell counts were estimated. Assay used: immunoSEQ multiplex PCR; TCRdb lists only in-frame clones, some missing. V, J and clone size are taken as reported in that table, and D and trimming were inferred from the DNA itself. This sample yields over 25,000 clones, of which roughly nine tenths are seen a single time; 10% belongs to the top ten. This clone was detected a few times. The sequence derives from a man in his sixties with acute or convalescent COVID-19. Sequencing used peripheral blood. V usage is TRBV12-3 or TRBV12-4 and J usage is TRBJ1-2, with TRBD1 as a possible D gene (5 bases). CDR3 nucleotides: TGTGCCAGCAGTTTATCTGGGGGAGGGGGCTACACCTTC. It encodes CASSLSGGGGYTF.